Listed below are T cell receptor beta chains from one sample, sequenced in a study of early T cells in non-severe SARS-CoV-2 infection. TCRdb passed the 5' RACE reads through MiXCR, listing each CDR3 protein once. The table lists 50,000 to 70,000 distinct CDR3 sequences, 9.5% to 15% of them singletons, with less than 4.5% in the top ten. Sequenced material: whole blood. The receptors here all came from an adult who was a healthcare worker with PCR-confirmed SARS-CoV-2 infection or an uninfected control (not recorded which). Each CDR3 is given with its conserved first and last residue. The D gene is left open where the match is weak. Clone size is not always given. Where it is, it says once, few, many or a class for expanded clones.

J: TRBJ1-2
V: TRBV6-2/TRBV6-3
size: many
D: .
CDR3: CASKSGYGYTF
DNA: TGTGCCAGCAAATCAGGCTATGGCTACACCTTC

J: TRBJ2-3
V: TRBV11-1
size: .
D: TRBD2
CDR3: CASSSSSAGGGTDTQYF
DNA: TGTGCCAGCAGCTCGAGCTCGGCGGGAGGGGGCACAGATACGCAGTATTTT

J: TRBJ1-1
V: TRBV6-5
size: many
D: .
CDR3: CASRTTQNTEAFF
DNA: TGTGCCAGCAGAACCACCCAGAACACTGAAGCTTTCTTT

J: TRBJ2-3
V: TRBV4-2
size: few
D: TRBD2
CDR3: CASSQEQSGREDTQYF
DNA: TGTGCCAGCAGCCAAGAACAAAGCGGGAGGGAAGATACGCAGTATTTT

J: TRBJ2-7
V: TRBV6-6
size: .
D: .
CDR3: CASSYSSDGSYEQYF
DNA: TGTGCCAGCAGTTACTCGTCCGACGGATCCTACGAGCAGTACTTC

J: TRBJ2-1
V: TRBV19
size: .
D: .
CDR3: CASSIRAAYNEQFF
DNA: TGTGCCAGTAGTATCCGCGCCGCCTACAATGAGCAGTTCTTC

J: TRBJ1-1
V: TRBV20-1
size: many
D: .
CDR3: CSARVAGAGEAFF
DNA: TGCAGTGCTAGAGTCGCAGGGGCGGGTGAAGCTTTCTTT

J: TRBJ2-1
V: TRBV20-1
size: .
D: .
CDR3: CSAPDNNEQFF
DNA: TGCAGTGCCCCGGACAACAATGAGCAGTTCTTC

J: TRBJ1-1
V: TRBV18
size: many
D: .
CDR3: CASSPFGSNTEAFF
DNA: TGTGCCAGCTCACCTTTTGGGTCTAACACTGAAGCTTTCTTT

J: TRBJ2-5
V: TRBV3-1
size: .
D: .
CDR3: CASSQDQGKETQYF
DNA: TGTGCCAGCAGCCAAGATCAGGGTAAAGAGACCCAGTACTTC

J: TRBJ1-1
V: TRBV4-1
size: .
D: TRBD1
CDR3: CASSQDTGGRTEAFF
DNA: TGCGCCAGCAGCCAAGATACAGGGGGCCGCACTGAAGCTTTCTTT

J: TRBJ2-5
V: TRBV7-6
size: .
D: TRBD1
CDR3: CASSSPGQGQETQYF
DNA: TGTGCCAGCAGCTCCCCAGGACAGGGCCAAGAGACCCAGTACTTC

J: TRBJ1-5
V: TRBV29-1
size: few
D: .
CDR3: CSVRPDSNQPQHF
DNA: TGCAGCGTCCGCCCCGACAGCAATCAGCCCCAGCATTTT